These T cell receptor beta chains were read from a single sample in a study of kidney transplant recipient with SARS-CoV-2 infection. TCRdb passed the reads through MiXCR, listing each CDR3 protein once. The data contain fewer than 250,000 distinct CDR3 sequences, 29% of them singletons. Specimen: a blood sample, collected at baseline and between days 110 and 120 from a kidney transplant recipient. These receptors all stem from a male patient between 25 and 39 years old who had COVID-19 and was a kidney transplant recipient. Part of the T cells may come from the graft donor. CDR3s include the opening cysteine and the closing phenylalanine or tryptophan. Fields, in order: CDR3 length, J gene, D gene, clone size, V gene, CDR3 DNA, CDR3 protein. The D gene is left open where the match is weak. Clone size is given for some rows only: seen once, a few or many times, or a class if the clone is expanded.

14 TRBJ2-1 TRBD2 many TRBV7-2 TGTGCCAGCAGCCCCTGGACTAGAATGGGTGAGCAGTTCTTC CASSPWTRMGEQFF
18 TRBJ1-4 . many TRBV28 TGTGCCAGCAGTCCCGGACGCCACAGGAGCCAAACTAATGAAAAACTGTTTTTT CASSPGRHRSQTNEKLFF
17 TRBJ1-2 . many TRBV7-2 TGTGCCAGCAGCTGTGGGTCCAGAGACGGAAAGACCTATGGCTACACCTTC CASSCGSRDGKTYGYTF
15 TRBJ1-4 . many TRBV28 TGTGCCAGCAGACCTATCGACAGGTCTAATGAAAAACTGTTTTTT CASRPIDRSNEKLFF
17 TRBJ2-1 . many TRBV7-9 TGTGCCAGCAGCTTGGAGGGGAGAACCGGCTCCTACAATGAGCAGTTCTTC CASSLEGRTGSYNEQFF
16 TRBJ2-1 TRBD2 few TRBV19 TGTGCCAGTAGTATTCTCGCCCTAGCGGGAGCCAATGAGCAGTTCTTC CASSILALAGANEQFF
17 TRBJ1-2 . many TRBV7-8 TGTGCCAGCAGCTCAAGCAGGTTTACCCGAAAGACCTATGGCTACACCTTC CASSSSRFTRKTYGYTF
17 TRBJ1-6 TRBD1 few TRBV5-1 TGCGCCAGCAGCTTGGGTGCGCCGACAGGGCGAAATTCACCCCTCCACTTT CASSLGAPTGRNSPLHF
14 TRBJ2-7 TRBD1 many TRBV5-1 TGCGCCAGCAGCCCTTATCAGGGGGCGGGTGAGCAGTACTTC CASSPYQGAGEQYF
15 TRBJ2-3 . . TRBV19 TGTGCCAGTAGTATTTTTCTTGGGGGCACAGATACGCAGTATTTT CASSIFLGGTDTQYF
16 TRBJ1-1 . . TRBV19 TGTGCCAGTAGTCCTCAAGGGGGGCGTTTGAACACTGAAGCTTTCTTT CASSPQGGRLNTEAFF
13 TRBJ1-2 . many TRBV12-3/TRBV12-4 TGTGCCAGCAGTCCTCGACAGACCTATGGCTACACCTTC CASSPRQTYGYTF
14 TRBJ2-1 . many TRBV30 TGTGCCTGGAGTGTGGGAAACAGAAACAATGAGCAGTTCTTC CAWSVGNRNNEQFF
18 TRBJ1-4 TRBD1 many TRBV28 TGTGCCAGCAGTCCAGACAGGGGGCGGGTTGCAACTAATGAAAAACTGTTTTTT CASSPDRGRVATNEKLFF
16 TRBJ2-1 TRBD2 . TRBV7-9 TGTGCCAGCAGTTCTCGGACTAGCGGGAGGAGAAATGAGCAGTTCTTC CASSSRTSGRRNEQFF
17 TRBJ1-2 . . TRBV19 TGTGCCAGTAGTACGCGAATGACAAATCGAAAGACCTATGGCTACACCTTC CASSTRMTNRKTYGYTF
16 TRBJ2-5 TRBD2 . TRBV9 TGTGCCAGCAGCGTCCTAAGCGGGAGTGGGGGGGAGACCCAGTACTTC CASSVLSGSGGETQYF
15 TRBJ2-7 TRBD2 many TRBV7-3 TGTGCCAGCAGCCTATACTCTAGCGGGGGGTACGAGCAGTACTTC CASSLYSSGGYEQYF
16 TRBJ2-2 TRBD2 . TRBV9 TGTGCCAGCAGCTCCCGGCTAGCGGCGAACACCGGGGAGCTGTTTTTT CASSSRLAANTGELFF
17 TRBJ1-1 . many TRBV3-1 TGTGCCAGCAGCGATGGCGGTCCCATTTCAATTCGCACTGAAGCTTTCTTT CASSDGGPISIRTEAFF
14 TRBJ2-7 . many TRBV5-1 TGCGCCAGCAGCGTGGGAGGCAGCTCCTACGAGCAGTACTTC CASSVGGSSYEQYF
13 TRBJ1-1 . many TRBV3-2 TGTGCCAGCAGCCAAGTGGGGAACACTGAAGCTTTCTTT CASSQVGNTEAFF
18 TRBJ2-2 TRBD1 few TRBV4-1 TGCGCCAGCAGCCAAGATATTCGACAGGGGGCTTACACCGGGGAGCTGTTTTTT CASSQDIRQGAYTGELFF
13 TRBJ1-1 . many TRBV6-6 TGTGCCAGCAGTCCGATCTCGGACACTGAAGCTTTCTTT CASSPISDTEAFF
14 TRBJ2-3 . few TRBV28 TGTGCCAGCACCGAGGGGGGGAGCACAGATACGCAGTATTTT CASTEGGSTDTQYF
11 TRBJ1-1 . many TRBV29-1 TGCAGGGCGGGCAGGAACACTGAAGCTTTCTTT CRAGRNTEAFF
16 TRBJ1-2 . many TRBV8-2 TGTGGCAGTACTCCTCGTGATAGCCGAAAGACCTATGGCTACACCTTC CGSTPRDSRKTYGYTF
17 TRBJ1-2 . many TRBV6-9 TGTGCCAGCAGTGGGCCACCGCCTTACGGAAAGACCTATGGCTACACCTTC CASSGPPPYGKTYGYTF
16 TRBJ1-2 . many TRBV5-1 TGCGCCAGCGAGAGAAAATCGGTTCGAAAGACCTATGGCTACACCTTC CASERKSVRKTYGYTF
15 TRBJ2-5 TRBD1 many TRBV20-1 TGCAGTGCTACCAAAATGGGACAGGGGCAAGAGACCCAGTACTTC CSATKMGQGQETQYF
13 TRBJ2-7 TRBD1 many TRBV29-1 TGCAGCGTTGGGGGACAGGGGGCCTACGAGCAGTACTTC CSVGGQGAYEQYF
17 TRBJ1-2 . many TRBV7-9 TGTGCCAGCAGCAGTCATAAATACCATGGAAAGACCTATGGCTACACCTTC CASSSHKYHGKTYGYTF
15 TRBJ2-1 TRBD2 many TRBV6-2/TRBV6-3 TGTGCCAGCAGTTACGGGACTAGCGGGAGCAATGAGCAGTTCTTC CASSYGTSGSNEQFF
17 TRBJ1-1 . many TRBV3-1 TGTGCCAGCAGCGAACGGAATCCCATTTCAATTCGCACTGAAGCTTTCTTT CASSERNPISIRTEAFF
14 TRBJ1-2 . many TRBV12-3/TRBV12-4 TGTGCCAGCAGTTCTAGTTTAAAACGCTATGGCTACACCTTC CASSSSLKRYGYTF
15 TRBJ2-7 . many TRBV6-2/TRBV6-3 TGTGCCACCGGAGGCGGGGCGGGACTCCCGGGGGAGCAGTACTTC CATGGGAGLPGEQYF
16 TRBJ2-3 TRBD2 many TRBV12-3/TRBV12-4 TGTGCCAGCAGCGACGGGACTAGCGGGGGGACAGATACGCAGTATTTT CASSDGTSGGTDTQYF
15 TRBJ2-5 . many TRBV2 TGTGCCAGCAAAGGGCAGGGACGAGGGGTGGAGACCCAGTACTTC CASKGQGRGVETQYF
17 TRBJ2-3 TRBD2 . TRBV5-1 TGCGCCAGCAGCGCTGGTAGCGGGAGGTCTAACACAGATACGCAGTATTTT CASSAGSGRSNTDTQYF
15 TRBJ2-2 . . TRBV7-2 TGTGCCAGCAGCTTTTGGGGGGGGCATACCGGGGAGCTGTTTTTT CASSFWGGHTGELFF